This T cell receptor beta chain came from a study of CD39 and CD103 CD8 tumor-infiltrating T cells (dated by TCRdb to the late 2010s). Context from the whole study: An HPV-positive HNSCC, an HPV-negative HNSCC, an ovarian cancer and a melanoma patient were represented in the repertoire comparisons shown. Repertoires of CD8 TIL subsets defined by CD103 and CD39 were compared with peripheral memory CD8 T cells by TCRbeta CDR3 deep sequencing. What the research found in general, with its limitations: DP CD8 TILs appeared more oligoclonal than DN and SP CD8 TILs and blood memory CD8 T cells, with top 30 clonotypes covering about 50-86%. DP TIL clonotypes were rarely found in blood or uninvolved lymph node, whereas DN TIL clonotypes largely overlapped peripheral memory CD8 repertoires.

This clone has just a few counts. It has no known antigen specificity. Base qualities are missing; no much larger clone stands one base away. Trimming at the junction amounts to 7 bases on V and 1 base on J, and the germline ends lie 16 bases apart. CDR1 and CDR2, per the germline V gene (reference sequence), are LNHDA and SQIVND. Counted from cysteine to phenylalanine, this CDR3 has 15 amino acids. Only the CDR3 region is kept as DNA, spanning 45 bases read in frame from base 1. At the time of sample collection the patients were not on therapy, although prior treatments varied from chemotherapy, radiotherapy, surgery and immunotherapy to no treatment. Thawed cells were enriched for T lymphocytes with a negative-selection kit, adding EpCAM beads for tumor-infiltrating lymphocytes. Memory CD8 T cells were sorted as CD8+CD4-CD45RA- cells regardless of CCR7 expression. Before analysis, peripheral blood mononuclear cells were isolated on a Ficoll-Paque PLUS gradient and cryopreserved. On a FACSAria II, each population was sorted to just over 98% purity, and the resulting cell pellets were frozen for TCR sequencing with no culture step.

For each subset, genomic DNA was extracted from about 10,000 to 100,000 sorted cells using the DNeasy Blood and Tissue Kit. TCRbeta V-J or V-D-J regions were sequenced and mapped by the immunoSEQ service, with coverage above 10x per sample. In the original analysis: Only productive rearrangements exported from the immunoSEQ Analyzer platform were analyzed, with clonality assessed on the 500 most abundant clones. The Morisita-Horn similarity index and the Jaccard index were used to quantify the overlap in repertoires between populations. In roughly 6 cancer patients, Morisita-Horn similarity was measured between the TCR repertoires of CD8 T-cell subsets. Held by TCRdb, this immuneACCESS table contains in-frame sequences only and omits some clones. Under half of the omission traces to an unresolved V gene where checked; the cause of the rest is unknown. Clonal size and the V and J genes are those of that table, whereas D and trimming came from the DNA. For this sample there are roughly 15,000 clones; around 90% appear just once. Clones ranked in the top ten supply about 4.6% of the sample.

Specimen: CD8+ T cells sorted from blood. In light of the paper, this sample's cell subset or site label describes: total memory CD8 T cells (CD45RA-CCR7+/-) from blood or uninvolved lymph node. This TCR was recovered from a human donor with head and neck squamous cell carcinoma. Recombination linked TRBV19 to TRBJ2-5, with the D call perhaps TRBD1 or TRBD2, as 5 bases match in each case. The DNA is TGTGCCAGTACCGTCGTTCACGGGACCCAAGAGACCCAGTACTTC. Its translation is CASTVVHGTQETQYF.